The rows below give T cell receptor beta chains drawn from one sample of a study of T cell responses to AZD1222 COVID-19 vaccine. Repertoires were generated with immunoSEQ multiplex PCR, while TCRdb's copy carries only in-frame clones and drops some. The table records under 140,000 clones, about 95% of them present only once. The specimen comprised peripheral blood, sampled 28 days after the second AZD1222 dose. These receptors originate from an adult who received the AZD1222 COVID-19 vaccine. CDR3s include the opening cysteine and the closing phenylalanine or tryptophan. D genes are given only for firm matches. The size of a clone is reported for some rows only, either as once, few or many, or as a class for expanded clones.

TRBD1 TRBJ1-2 . TRBV6-5 TGTGCCAGCAGTCAGGGGGCTTGGTCAGGCTACACCTTC CASSQGAWSGYTF
TRBD1 TRBJ2-5 . TRBV11-2 TGTGCCAGCAGCTTCGGGACAGGGCGGGAAGAGACCCAGTACTTC CASSFGTGREETQYF
TRBD1 TRBJ2-7 . TRBV27 TGTGCCAGCAGCCTTCGACAGGGGGCGTACGAGCAGTACTTC CASSLRQGAYEQYF
TRBD2 TRBJ2-7 . TRBV5-1 TGCGCCAGCAGCTTGGAAGCGGGAGAGCAGTACTTC CASSLEAGEQYF
. TRBJ1-2 . TRBV6-5 TGTGCCAGCTCACCCGCCGGGCTTCATGGCTACACCTTC CASSPAGLHGYTF
. TRBJ1-1 . TRBV6-4 TGTGCCAGCACCTCGGGCAGGACGAGTGAAGCTTTCTTT CASTSGRTSEAFF
. TRBJ2-5 . TRBV7-8 TGTGCCAGCAGCCCCTCAGGGTCTGGGGAGACCCAGTACTTC CASSPSGSGETQYF
. TRBJ1-2 . TRBV27 TGTGCCAGCAGCCTAGGACCTTACTATGGCTACACCTTC CASSLGPYYGYTF
. TRBJ1-2 . TRBV5-6 TGTGCCAGCAGCTCCCAAGAGGGTAGCTACACCTTC CASSSQEGSYTF
. TRBJ1-1 . TRBV12-3/TRBV12-4 TGTGCCAGCAGGAAGGGGACTGAAGCTTTCTTT CASRKGTEAFF
. TRBJ2-7 . TRBV29-1 TGCAGCGTTGAAGGTGGGGCCCTGAGCTCCTACGAGCAGTACTTC CSVEGGALSSYEQYF
TRBD1 TRBJ2-1 . TRBV5-1 TGCGCCAGCAGCTTGCAGGGGACAGCCTACAATGAGCAGTTCTTC CASSLQGTAYNEQFF
. TRBJ1-2 . TRBV3-1/TRBV3-2 TGTGCCAGCAGCCATTCAGACCAACTACGTTTCTATGGCTACACCTTC CASSHSDQLRFYGYTF
TRBD1 TRBJ1-1 . TRBV11-2 TGTGCCAGCAGCAAGGACAGGGACACTGAAGCTTTCTTT CASSKDRDTEAFF
TRBD1 TRBJ1-2 once TRBV5-4 TGTGCCAGCAGATACAGCGAGGGGGCGTTTGGATCCTATGGCTACACCTTC CASRYSEGAFGSYGYTF
. TRBJ1-2 . TRBV4-1 TGCGCCAGCAGCCAAGATGATTTGATTCTCGGCCGCTCCCTTAACTATGGCTACACCTTC CASSQDDLILGRSLNYGYTF
. TRBJ1-2 . TRBV11-2 TGTGCCAGCAGCTTAGACTTCAGAGGTGGCTATGGCTACACCTTC CASSLDFRGGYGYTF